The clone carrying this TCR beta chain was seen only a few times. The sample originates from a study of blood T cell repertoires in COVID-19. Grouping used clinical history reported by participants in a survey and questionnaire. V lost 5 bases, J lost 7 bases, and 12 bases lay in between. This CDR3 is 12 amino acids long. Germline CDR1 GTSNPN, CDR2 SVGIG (reference sequence). In the original workflow: Using reference gene primer amplification, nucleated cell counts were estimated. TCRdb's table, derived via immunoSEQ multiplex PCR, lists solely in-frame clones and lacks some. For V, J and clone size, that table is used; D and trimming come from the DNA. The sample includes about 320,000 clones, 90% to 95% of them seen just once.

The chain employs TRBV30 and TRBJ1-5; a weak D match, TRBD1 (5 bases). Sequenced sample: PBMCs or T cells enriched from blood (not recorded which). This clonotype was obtained from a woman aged 30 to 39 who had been exposed to COVID-19. The DNA of the CDR3 is TGTGCCTGGGGAGGGGTCGGGCAGCCCCAGCATTTT. This sequence encodes CAWGGVGQPQHF.